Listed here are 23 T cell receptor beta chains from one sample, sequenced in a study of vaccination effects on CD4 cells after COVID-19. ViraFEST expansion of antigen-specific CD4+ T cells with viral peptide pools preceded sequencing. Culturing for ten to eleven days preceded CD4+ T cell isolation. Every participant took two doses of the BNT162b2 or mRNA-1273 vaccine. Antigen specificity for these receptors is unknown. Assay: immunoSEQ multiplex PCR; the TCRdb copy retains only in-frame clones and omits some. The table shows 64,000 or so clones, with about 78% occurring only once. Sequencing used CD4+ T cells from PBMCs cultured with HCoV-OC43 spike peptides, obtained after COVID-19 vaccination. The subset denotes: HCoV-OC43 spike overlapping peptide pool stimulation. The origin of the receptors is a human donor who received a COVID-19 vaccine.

The CDR3 protein is CASSLTGGNYGYTF. CDR3 DNA: TGCGCCAGCAGCCTTACAGGGGGAAACTATGGCTACACCTTC. This chain links TRBV5-1 with TRBJ1-2; 8 bases are a match to TRBD1. The germline gives CDR1 SGHRS, CDR2 YFSETQ. CDR3 length: 14 residues. J was trimmed by 2 bases and V by 4 bases; bases with no gene match: 4.

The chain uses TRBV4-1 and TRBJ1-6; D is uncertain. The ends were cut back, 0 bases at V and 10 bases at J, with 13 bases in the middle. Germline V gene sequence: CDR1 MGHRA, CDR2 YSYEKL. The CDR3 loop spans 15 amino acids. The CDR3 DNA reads TGCGCCAGCAGCCAAGATCTTACCGGCAGATCACCCCTCCACTTT. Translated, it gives CASSQDLTGRSPLHF.

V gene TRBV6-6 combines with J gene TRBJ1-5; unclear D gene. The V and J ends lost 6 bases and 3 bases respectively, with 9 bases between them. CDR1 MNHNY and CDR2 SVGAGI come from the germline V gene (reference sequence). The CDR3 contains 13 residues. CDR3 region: CASSLRDNQPQHF. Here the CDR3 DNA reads TGTGCCAGCAGCTTGAGGGACAATCAGCCCCAGCATTTT.

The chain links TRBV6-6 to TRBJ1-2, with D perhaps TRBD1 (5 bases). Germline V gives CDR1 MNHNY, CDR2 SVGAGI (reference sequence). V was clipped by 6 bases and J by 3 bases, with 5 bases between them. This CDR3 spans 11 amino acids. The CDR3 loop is CASRQDYGYTF. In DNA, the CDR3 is TGTGCCAGCAGACAGGACTATGGCTACACCTTC.

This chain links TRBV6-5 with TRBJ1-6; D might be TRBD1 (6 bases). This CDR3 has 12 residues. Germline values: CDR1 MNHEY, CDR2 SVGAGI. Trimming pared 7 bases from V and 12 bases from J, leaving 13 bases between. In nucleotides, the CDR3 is TGTGCCAGCACAGGGACAATCGGACCCCTCCACTTT. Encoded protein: CASTGTIGPLHF.

The CDR3 DNA reads TGCGCCAGCAGTACCGAGGCCCTGACTTATTTGAACACTGAAGCTTTCTTT. It is translated as CASSTEALTYLNTEAFF. The chain is built from TRBV5-1 and TRBJ1-1, with D unresolved. Germline CDR1 SGHRS, CDR2 YFSETQ. Trimming stripped 5 bases from V and 0 bases from J, with 20 bases between. This CDR3 is 17 amino acids long.

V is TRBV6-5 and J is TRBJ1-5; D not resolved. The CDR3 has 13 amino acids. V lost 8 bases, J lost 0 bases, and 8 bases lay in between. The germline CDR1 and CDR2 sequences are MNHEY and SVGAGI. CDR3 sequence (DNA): TGTGCCAGCGGAGAGAATAGCAATCAGCCCCAGCATTTT. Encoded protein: CASGENSNQPQHF.

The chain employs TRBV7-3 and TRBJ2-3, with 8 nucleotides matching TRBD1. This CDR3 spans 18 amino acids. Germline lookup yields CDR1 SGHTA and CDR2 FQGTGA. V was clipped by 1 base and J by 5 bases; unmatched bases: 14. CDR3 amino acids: CASSLRTTGGRVIDTQYF. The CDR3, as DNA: TGTGCCAGCAGCTTAAGAACCACAGGGGGGCGAGTTATAGATACGCAGTATTTT.

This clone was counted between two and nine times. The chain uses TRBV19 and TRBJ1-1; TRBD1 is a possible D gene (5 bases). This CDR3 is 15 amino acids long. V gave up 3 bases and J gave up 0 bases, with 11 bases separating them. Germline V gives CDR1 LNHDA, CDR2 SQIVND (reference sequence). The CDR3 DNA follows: TGTGCCAGTAGTATTATGAGAGGGGTGAACACTGAAGCTTTCTTT. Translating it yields CASSIMRGVNTEAFF.

CDR3 bases: TGTGCCACCAGTGACCGGGGTGGGACAGGGGAGACCCAGTACTTC. This sequence encodes CATSDRGGTGETQYF. The J gene is TRBJ2-5, the V gene TRBV24-1; 9 positions agree with TRBD1. This CDR3 spans 15 amino acids. Germline V CDR1 and CDR2: KGHDR, SFDVKD. Trimming took 4 bases from V and 5 from J; bases not matched to a gene: 7.

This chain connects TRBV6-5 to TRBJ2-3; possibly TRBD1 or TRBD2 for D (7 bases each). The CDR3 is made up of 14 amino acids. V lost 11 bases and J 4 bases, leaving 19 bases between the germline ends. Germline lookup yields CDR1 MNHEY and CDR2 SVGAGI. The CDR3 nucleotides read TGTGCCGCATCCGAACAGGGGAGGGCAGATACGCAGTATTTT. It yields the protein CAASEQGRADTQYF.

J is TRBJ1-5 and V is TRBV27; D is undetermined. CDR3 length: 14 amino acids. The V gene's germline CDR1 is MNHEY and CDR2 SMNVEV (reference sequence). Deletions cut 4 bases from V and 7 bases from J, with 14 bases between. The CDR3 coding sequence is TGTGCCAGCAGTTACCCCTGGAAGGAACAGCCCCAGCATTTT. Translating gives CASSYPWKEQPQHF.

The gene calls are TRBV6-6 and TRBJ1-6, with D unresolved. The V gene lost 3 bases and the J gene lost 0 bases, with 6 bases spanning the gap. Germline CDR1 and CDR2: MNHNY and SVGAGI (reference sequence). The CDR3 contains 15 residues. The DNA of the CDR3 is TGTGCCAGCAGTTATCTGAGCTCCTATAATTCACCCCTCCACTTT. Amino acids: CASSYLSSYNSPLHF.

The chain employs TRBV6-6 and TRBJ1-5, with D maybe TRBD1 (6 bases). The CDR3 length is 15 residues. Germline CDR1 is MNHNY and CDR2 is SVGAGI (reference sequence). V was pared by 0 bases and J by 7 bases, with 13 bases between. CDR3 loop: CASSYSGGRGQPQHF. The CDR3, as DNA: TGTGCCAGCAGTTACTCAGGGGGGCGAGGCCAGCCCCAGCATTTT.

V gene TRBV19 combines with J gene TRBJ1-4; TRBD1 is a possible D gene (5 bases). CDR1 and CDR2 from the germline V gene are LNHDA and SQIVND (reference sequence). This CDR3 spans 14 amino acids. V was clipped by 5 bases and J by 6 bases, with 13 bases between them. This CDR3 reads CASSLGEMDEKLFF. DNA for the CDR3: TGTGCCAGTAGTTTGGGGGAGATGGATGAAAAACTGTTTTTT.

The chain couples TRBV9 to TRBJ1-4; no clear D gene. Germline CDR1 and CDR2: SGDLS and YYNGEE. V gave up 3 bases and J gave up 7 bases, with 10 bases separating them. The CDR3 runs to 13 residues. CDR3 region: CASSGGVSEKLFF. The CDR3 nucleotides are TGTGCCAGCAGCGGTGGGGTCTCTGAAAAACTGTTTTTT. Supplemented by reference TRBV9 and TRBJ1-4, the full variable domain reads DSGVTQTPKHLITATGQRVTLRCSPRSGDLSVYWYQQSLDQGLQFLIQYYNGEERAKGNILERFSAQQFPDLHSELNLSSLELGDSALYFCASSGGVSEKLFFGSGTQLSVL.

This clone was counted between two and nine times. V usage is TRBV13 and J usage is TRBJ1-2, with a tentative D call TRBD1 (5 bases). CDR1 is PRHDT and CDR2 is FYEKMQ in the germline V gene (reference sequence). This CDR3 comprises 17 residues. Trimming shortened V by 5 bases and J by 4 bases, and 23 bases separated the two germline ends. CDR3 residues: CASSLGGRGGWGYGYTF. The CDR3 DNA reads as TGTGCCAGCAGCCTCGGGGGTCGGGGAGGATGGGGCTATGGCTACACCTTC.

The CDR3 is CASNYPGQGRANEKLFF. The CDR3 DNA follows: TGCGCCAGCAACTACCCGGGACAGGGACGGGCTAATGAAAAACTGTTTTTT. The chain joins TRBV4-1 to TRBJ1-4; TRBD1 matches 9 bases. The CDR3 runs to 17 residues. V was clipped by 7 bases and J by 3 bases; unmatched bases: 12. The V gene's germline CDR1 is MGHRA and CDR2 YSYEKL.

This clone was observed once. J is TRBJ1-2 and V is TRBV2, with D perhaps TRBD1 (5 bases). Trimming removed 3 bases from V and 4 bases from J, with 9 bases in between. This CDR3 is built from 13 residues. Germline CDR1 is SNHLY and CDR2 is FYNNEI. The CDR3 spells CASSERQIYGYTF. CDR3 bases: TGTGCCAGCAGTGAGAGACAGATCTATGGCTACACCTTC.

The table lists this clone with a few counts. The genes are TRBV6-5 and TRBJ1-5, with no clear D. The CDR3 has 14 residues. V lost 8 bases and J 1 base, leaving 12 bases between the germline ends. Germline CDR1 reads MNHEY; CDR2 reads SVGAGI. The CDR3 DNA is TGTGCCAGCGCACTATCACAGAGCAATCAGCCCCAGCATTTT. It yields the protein CASALSQSNQPQHF.

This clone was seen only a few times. The CDR3 DNA reads as TGTGCCAGTAGTAAGGACCGAGGGGGTACCGGGGAGCTGTTTTTT. This translates into CASSKDRGGTGELFF. The chain joins TRBV19 to TRBJ2-2, with a tentative D call TRBD1 (6 bases). Between the trimmed V and J ends, which lost 4 bases and 5 bases, there was a span of 14 bases. Germline V gene lookup returns CDR1 LNHDA and CDR2 SQIVND (reference sequence). This CDR3 has 15 residues.

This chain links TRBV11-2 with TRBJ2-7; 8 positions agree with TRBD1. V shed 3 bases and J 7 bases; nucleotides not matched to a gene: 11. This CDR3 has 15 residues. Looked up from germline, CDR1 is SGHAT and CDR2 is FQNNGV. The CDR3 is CASSLGQDCPKEQYV. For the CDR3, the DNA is TGTGCCAGCAGCTTGGGACAGGACTGCCCCAAAGAGCAGTACGTC.

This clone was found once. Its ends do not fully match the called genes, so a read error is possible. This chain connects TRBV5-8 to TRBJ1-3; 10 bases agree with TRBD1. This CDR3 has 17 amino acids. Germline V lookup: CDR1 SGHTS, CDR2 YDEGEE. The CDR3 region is CASSSRTGGYSGNTISF. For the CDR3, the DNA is TGTGCCAGCAGCTCCCGGACAGGGGGATACTCTGGAAACACCATATCTTTT.